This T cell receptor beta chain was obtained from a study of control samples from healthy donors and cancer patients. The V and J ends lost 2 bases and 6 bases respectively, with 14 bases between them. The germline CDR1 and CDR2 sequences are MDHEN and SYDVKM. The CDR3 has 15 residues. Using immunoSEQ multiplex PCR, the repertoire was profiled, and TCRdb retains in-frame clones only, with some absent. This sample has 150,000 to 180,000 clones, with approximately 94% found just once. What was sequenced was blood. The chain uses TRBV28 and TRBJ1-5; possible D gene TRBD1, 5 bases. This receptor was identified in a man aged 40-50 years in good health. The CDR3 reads CASSLNRGRAQPQHF. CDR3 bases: TGTGCCAGCAGTTTAAATCGAGGCAGGGCTCAGCCCCAGCATTTT.